Presented here are 2 T cell receptor beta chains from one specimen sequenced in a study of blood T cell repertoires in COVID-19. Generated by immunoSEQ multiplex PCR, the TCRdb table keeps only in-frame clones and is missing some. The repertoire holds 180,000 or so clones, approximately 87% seen once, with around 2.7% in the top ten. The sequenced material came from peripheral blood. The receptor source for this set is a man aged 35 to 55 with active or convalescent COVID-19.

This chain joins TRBV19 and TRBJ1-1; 7 nucleotides match TRBD1. Per the germline V gene, CDR1 is LNHDA and CDR2 is SQIVND (reference sequence). J gave up 8 bases and V 6 bases, and 6 bases lay outside the gene matches. The CDR3 has 12 residues. CDR3 DNA sequence: TGTGCCAGTAGATTCCAGACAGGGGAAGCTTTCTTT. The encoded protein is CASRFQTGEAFF.

The chain uses TRBV19 and TRBJ1-4, with 9 bases that match TRBD1. CDR1 and CDR2 (germline): LNHDA, SQIVND (reference sequence). The V gene end was trimmed by 5 bases and the J gene end by 6 bases; junction bases not matched to a gene: 4. The CDR3 sequence is 14 residues long. CDR3 protein: CASSRTGEDEKLFF. The CDR3 DNA reads as TGTGCCAGTAGTCGGACAGGGGAGGATGAAAAACTGTTTTTT.